This is a list of T cell receptor beta chains from one sample in a study of blood T cell repertoires in COVID-19. TCRdb keeps only in-frame clones here, not all; method: immunoSEQ multiplex PCR. The sample yields roughly 140,000 clones, nearly 85% seen once. The sequencing input was PBMCs or T cells enriched from blood (not recorded which). Source of these receptors: a man in his fifties or sixties in a cohort exposed to, infected with or recovered from COVID-19 (not recorded which). The CDR3 runs from the conserved cysteine through the conserved F or W. The D gene is left open where the match is weak. Only part of the rows carry a size: once, few, many, or a class if the clone is expanded.

cdr3_length: 14; j_call: TRBJ2-7; d_call: -; clone_size: few; v_call: TRBV5-6; cdr3_aa: CASSDLDRVYEQYF; cdr3_nt: TGTGCCAGCAGCGACCTGGACAGAGTCTACGAGCAGTACTTC
cdr3_length: 15; j_call: TRBJ2-5; d_call: TRBD2; clone_size: -; v_call: TRBV9; cdr3_aa: CASSRDSGYQETQYF; cdr3_nt: TGTGCCAGCAGCAGGGATAGCGGGTACCAAGAGACCCAGTACTTC
cdr3_length: 18; j_call: TRBJ1-4; d_call: TRBD1; clone_size: few; v_call: TRBV2; cdr3_aa: CASSRTGGVSATNEKLFF; cdr3_nt: TGTGCCAGCAGCCGGACAGGGGGCGTCTCTGCAACTAATGAAAAACTGTTTTTT
cdr3_length: 17; j_call: TRBJ2-7; d_call: -; clone_size: -; v_call: TRBV19; cdr3_aa: CASSIDTRESASYEQYF; cdr3_nt: TGTGCCAGTAGTATAGATACGAGGGAATCCGCCTCATACGAGCAGTACTTC
cdr3_length: 14; j_call: TRBJ1-5; d_call: -; clone_size: -; v_call: TRBV28; cdr3_aa: CASSLLAVNQPQHF; cdr3_nt: TGTGCCAGCAGTTTACTAGCCGTCAATCAGCCCCAGCATTTT
cdr3_length: 14; j_call: TRBJ2-3; d_call: -; clone_size: -; v_call: TRBV24-1; cdr3_aa: CATSDPAGSDTQYF; cdr3_nt: TGTGCCACCAGTGACCCGGCAGGGTCAGATACGCAGTATTTT
cdr3_length: 14; j_call: TRBJ2-7; d_call: -; clone_size: -; v_call: TRBV6-6; cdr3_aa: CASSKGAPGYEQYF; cdr3_nt: TGTGCCAGCAGTAAAGGGGCGCCAGGCTACGAGCAGTACTTC
cdr3_length: 14; j_call: TRBJ1-3; d_call: -; clone_size: -; v_call: TRBV15; cdr3_aa: CATTSQGFGNTIYF; cdr3_nt: TGTGCCACCACAAGCCAGGGCTTTGGAAACACCATATATTTT
cdr3_length: 17; j_call: TRBJ1-5; d_call: TRBD1; clone_size: once; v_call: TRBV19; cdr3_aa: CASRPTRDRVWNQPQHF; cdr3_nt: TGTGCCAGTCGACCAACCCGGGACAGGGTATGGAATCAGCCCCAGCATTTT
cdr3_length: 14; j_call: TRBJ2-7; d_call: -; clone_size: many; v_call: TRBV5-6; cdr3_aa: CASSPTGTLLSQYF; cdr3_nt: TGTGCCAGCAGCCCGACCGGGACTTTACTGAGCCAGTACTTC
cdr3_length: 15; j_call: TRBJ1-5; d_call: -; clone_size: -; v_call: TRBV6-5; cdr3_aa: CASKWEGDSNQPQHF; cdr3_nt: TGTGCCAGCAAGTGGGAGGGGGATAGCAATCAGCCCCAGCATTTT
cdr3_length: 14; j_call: TRBJ2-2; d_call: TRBD2; clone_size: -; v_call: TRBV6-5; cdr3_aa: CASSSGSETGELFF; cdr3_nt: TGTGCCAGCAGTAGCGGGAGTGAAACCGGGGAGCTGTTTTTT
cdr3_length: 16; j_call: TRBJ2-5; d_call: TRBD1; clone_size: -; v_call: TRBV5-4; cdr3_aa: CASSPFATGGEETQYF; cdr3_nt: TGTGCCAGCAGCCCCTTTGCGACAGGGGGAGAGGAGACCCAGTACTTC
cdr3_length: 12; j_call: TRBJ1-2; d_call: TRBD1; clone_size: -; v_call: TRBV18; cdr3_aa: CASSPPGGGYTF; cdr3_nt: TGTGCCAGCTCACCCCCAGGGGGTGGCTACACCTTC
cdr3_length: 15; j_call: TRBJ2-7; d_call: TRBD1; clone_size: -; v_call: TRBV5-5; cdr3_aa: CASGPLSRGSNEQYF; cdr3_nt: TGTGCCAGCGGCCCACTCTCCAGGGGGTCCAACGAGCAGTACTTC
cdr3_length: 15; j_call: TRBJ1-2; d_call: TRBD1; clone_size: -; v_call: TRBV9; cdr3_aa: CASSVAEGAGYGYTF; cdr3_nt: TGTGCCAGCAGCGTAGCGGAGGGGGCAGGTTATGGCTACACCTTC
cdr3_length: 14; j_call: TRBJ1-2; d_call: -; clone_size: -; v_call: TRBV28; cdr3_aa: CASSLSQGVGGYTF; cdr3_nt: TGTGCCAGCAGTTTATCACAGGGAGTCGGGGGCTACACCTTC
cdr3_length: 15; j_call: TRBJ1-4; d_call: TRBD1; clone_size: -; v_call: TRBV2; cdr3_aa: CASSEQGAGFGKLFF; cdr3_nt: TGTGCCAGCAGTGAACAGGGGGCTGGTTTCGGAAAACTGTTTTTT
cdr3_length: 15; j_call: TRBJ2-7; d_call: TRBD1; clone_size: -; v_call: TRBV6-5; cdr3_aa: CASSLQGQSSYEQYF; cdr3_nt: TGTGCCAGCAGTCTACAGGGACAGAGCTCCTACGAGCAGTACTTC
cdr3_length: 13; j_call: TRBJ2-7; d_call: -; clone_size: -; v_call: TRBV20-1; cdr3_aa: CSASASRAYEQYF; cdr3_nt: TGCAGTGCTAGTGCTAGCAGAGCCTACGAGCAGTACTTC
cdr3_length: 14; j_call: TRBJ1-1; d_call: -; clone_size: -; v_call: TRBV28; cdr3_aa: CASSLVGSNTEAFF; cdr3_nt: TGTGCCAGCAGTCTAGTCGGATCGAACACTGAAGCTTTCTTT
cdr3_length: 13; j_call: TRBJ1-5; d_call: TRBD1; clone_size: many; v_call: TRBV10-3; cdr3_aa: CAISGDRDQPQHF; cdr3_nt: TGTGCCATCAGTGGCGACAGGGACCAGCCCCAGCATTTT
cdr3_length: 16; j_call: TRBJ1-2; d_call: -; clone_size: -; v_call: TRBV6-4; cdr3_aa: CASSPTPDRYDYGYTF; cdr3_nt: TGTGCCAGTTCTCCCACACCTGACAGATACGACTATGGCTACACCTTC
cdr3_length: 15; j_call: TRBJ2-1; d_call: TRBD2; clone_size: once; v_call: TRBV6-5; cdr3_aa: CASSFGLAGTNEQFF; cdr3_nt: TGTGCCAGCAGCTTCGGACTAGCGGGAACTAATGAGCAGTTCTTC
cdr3_length: 16; j_call: TRBJ2-3; d_call: TRBD2; clone_size: -; v_call: TRBV4-1; cdr3_aa: CASSQAGLAGTDTQYF; cdr3_nt: TGCGCCAGCAGCCAAGCCGGACTAGCGGGGACAGATACGCAGTATTTT
cdr3_length: 13; j_call: TRBJ1-2; d_call: -; clone_size: -; v_call: TRBV3-1/TRBV3-2; cdr3_aa: CASSLGAKTGYTF; cdr3_nt: TGTGCCAGCAGCTTAGGGGCGAAAACCGGCTACACCTTC
cdr3_length: 15; j_call: TRBJ1-1; d_call: -; clone_size: -; v_call: TRBV6-2/TRBV6-3; cdr3_aa: CASSYAGYMNTEAFF; cdr3_nt: TGTGCCAGCAGTTACGCGGGATATATGAACACTGAAGCTTTCTTT
cdr3_length: 13; j_call: TRBJ2-1; d_call: -; clone_size: few; v_call: TRBV19; cdr3_aa: CASSTGFHNEQFF; cdr3_nt: TGTGCCAGTAGTACGGGATTTCACAATGAGCAGTTCTTC